The rows below give T cell receptor beta chains drawn from one sample of a study of blood T cell repertoires in COVID-19. The data were produced by immunoSEQ multiplex PCR, yet TCRdb's version contains in-frame clones alone and is incomplete. Among about 210,000 clones, around 87% were seen once, and the ten largest hold 3%. Material: peripheral blood. The receptors shown here come from a man between 60 and 75 years old with acute or convalescent COVID-19. CDR3s include the opening cysteine and the closing phenylalanine or tryptophan. The order of the fields is V gene, clone size, J gene, D gene, CDR3 protein, CDR3 DNA. A D gene is named only where the DNA matches it firmly. Size values are once, few and many counts, or a class for expanded clones, and some rows have none.

v_gene: TRBV11-2
abundance: .
j_gene: TRBJ2-7
d_gene: .
CDR3aa: CASSLGQTYEQYF
CDR3nt: TGTGCCAGCAGCTTAGGACAAACCTACGAGCAGTACTTC

v_gene: TRBV28
abundance: .
j_gene: TRBJ1-5
d_gene: TRBD1
CDR3aa: CASSWDRINQPQHF
CDR3nt: TGTGCCAGCAGTTGGGACAGGATCAATCAGCCCCAGCATTTT

v_gene: TRBV18
abundance: .
j_gene: TRBJ2-7
d_gene: TRBD1
CDR3aa: CASSPQGAGEQYF
CDR3nt: TGTGCCAGCTCACCACAGGGGGCAGGCGAGCAGTACTTC

v_gene: TRBV29-1
abundance: .
j_gene: TRBJ1-1
d_gene: TRBD1
CDR3aa: CSVLTGGKTEAFF
CDR3nt: TGCAGCGTATTGACAGGGGGAAAAACTGAAGCTTTCTTT

v_gene: TRBV11-2
abundance: .
j_gene: TRBJ1-2
d_gene: .
CDR3aa: CASSLVRGSNGYTF
CDR3nt: TGTGCCAGCAGCTTAGTCCGAGGAAGCAATGGCTACACCTTC

v_gene: TRBV28
abundance: .
j_gene: TRBJ2-7
d_gene: TRBD1
CDR3aa: CASSPPGQGAGEQYF
CDR3nt: TGTGCCAGCAGCCCCCCGGGACAGGGGGCAGGGGAGCAGTACTTC

v_gene: TRBV27
abundance: .
j_gene: TRBJ2-2
d_gene: .
CDR3aa: CASSLSGGPRTGELFF
CDR3nt: TGTGCCAGCAGTTTATCGGGGGGACCCAGGACCGGGGAGCTGTTTTTT

v_gene: TRBV7-2
abundance: .
j_gene: TRBJ2-7
d_gene: TRBD2
CDR3aa: CASMLAGLDLSEQYF
CDR3nt: TGTGCCAGCATGCTAGCGGGGCTGGATTTGAGCGAGCAGTACTTC

v_gene: TRBV28
abundance: .
j_gene: TRBJ2-2
d_gene: TRBD2
CDR3aa: CASSTSGGNTGELFF
CDR3nt: TGTGCCAGCTCCACTAGCGGGGGGAACACCGGGGAGCTGTTTTTT

v_gene: TRBV5-4
abundance: .
j_gene: TRBJ2-3
d_gene: TRBD2
CDR3aa: CASSPEGLAGGHYQYF
CDR3nt: TGTGCCAGCAGCCCGGAGGGACTAGCGGGGGGCCATTATCAGTATTTT

v_gene: TRBV3-1/TRBV3-2
abundance: .
j_gene: TRBJ2-5
d_gene: TRBD2
CDR3aa: CASSRRLAGVKETQYF
CDR3nt: TGTGCCAGCAGCCGAAGACTAGCGGGGGTTAAAGAGACCCAGTACTTC

v_gene: TRBV5-4
abundance: once
j_gene: TRBJ2-7
d_gene: TRBD1
CDR3aa: CASSLSTGGEYEQYF
CDR3nt: TGTGCCAGCAGCTTGTCCACAGGGGGCGAGTACGAGCAGTACTTC

v_gene: TRBV6-1
abundance: .
j_gene: TRBJ2-7
d_gene: .
CDR3aa: CASSEDGAGLSYEQYF
CDR3nt: TGTGCCAGCAGTGAAGATGGGGCAGGTCTCTCCTACGAGCAGTACTTC

v_gene: TRBV19
abundance: .
j_gene: TRBJ2-2
d_gene: TRBD2
CDR3aa: CASTDTTSGGAGELFF
CDR3nt: TGTGCCAGTACCGACACGACTAGCGGGGGGGCCGGGGAGCTGTTTTTT

v_gene: TRBV6-5
abundance: .
j_gene: TRBJ2-1
d_gene: TRBD2
CDR3aa: CASSYGLAEYNEQFF
CDR3nt: TGTGCCAGCAGTTACGGGCTAGCGGAATACAATGAGCAGTTCTTC

v_gene: TRBV28
abundance: .
j_gene: TRBJ1-5
d_gene: .
CDR3aa: CASSFSQGTSNQPQHF
CDR3nt: TGTGCCAGCAGTTTTAGCCAGGGAACAAGCAATCAGCCCCAGCATTTT

v_gene: TRBV2
abundance: .
j_gene: TRBJ1-5
d_gene: .
CDR3aa: CASRRQGTMSNQPQHF
CDR3nt: TGTGCCAGCAGGAGGCAGGGGACGATGAGCAATCAGCCCCAGCATTTT

v_gene: TRBV5-4
abundance: .
j_gene: TRBJ2-7
d_gene: .
CDR3aa: CASSLVVRGTDEQYF
CDR3nt: TGTGCCAGCAGCTTGGTAGTCCGGGGGACCGACGAGCAGTACTTC

v_gene: TRBV2
abundance: .
j_gene: TRBJ2-5
d_gene: TRBD2
CDR3aa: CASRRDGSGGLRETQYF
CDR3nt: TGTGCCAGCAGGAGGGATGGTAGCGGGGGCCTCCGAGAGACCCAGTACTTC

v_gene: TRBV15
abundance: .
j_gene: TRBJ2-1
d_gene: TRBD2
CDR3aa: CATSRDRRTSGGNEQFF
CDR3nt: TGTGCCACCAGCAGAGATAGACGGACTAGCGGGGGTAATGAGCAGTTCTTC

v_gene: TRBV7-3
abundance: .
j_gene: TRBJ2-1
d_gene: TRBD2
CDR3aa: CASSLRSGGQSSYNEQFF
CDR3nt: TGTGCCAGCAGCTTACGTAGCGGGGGGCAGAGCTCCTACAATGAGCAGTTCTTC

v_gene: TRBV7-3
abundance: .
j_gene: TRBJ1-2
d_gene: TRBD1
CDR3aa: CASSPDRGRGYGYTF
CDR3nt: TGTGCCAGCAGCCCCGACAGGGGGCGCGGCTATGGCTACACCTTC

v_gene: TRBV5-6
abundance: once
j_gene: TRBJ2-1
d_gene: TRBD2
CDR3aa: CASSHASGGFSYNEQFF
CDR3nt: TGTGCCAGCAGCCACGCCAGCGGGGGCTTCTCCTACAATGAGCAGTTCTTC

v_gene: TRBV10-3
abundance: .
j_gene: TRBJ2-7
d_gene: .
CDR3aa: CATLDTGTEQYF
CDR3nt: TGTGCCACACTGGACACCGGCACGGAGCAGTACTTC

v_gene: TRBV12-5
abundance: .
j_gene: TRBJ2-5
d_gene: TRBD1
CDR3aa: CASGARDRETQYF
CDR3nt: TGTGCTAGTGGTGCCCGGGACAGAGAGACCCAGTACTTC

v_gene: TRBV5-4
abundance: .
j_gene: TRBJ2-1
d_gene: TRBD2
CDR3aa: CASSLAGRGGSYNEQFF
CDR3nt: TGTGCCAGCAGCTTGGCTGGGCGGGGGGGCTCCTACAATGAGCAGTTCTTC

v_gene: TRBV5-1
abundance: .
j_gene: TRBJ1-4
d_gene: .
CDR3aa: CASSLAGTTNEKLFF
CDR3nt: TGCGCCAGCAGCTTGGCGGGTACAACTAATGAAAAACTGTTTTTT